This entry concerns a single T cell receptor beta chain. Using immunoSEQ multiplex PCR, the repertoire was profiled, and TCRdb retains in-frame clones only, with some absent. The sample lists 56,000 or so clones, more than 75% occurring once. The source of the sample is a study of PD-1 blockade in mismatch repair-deficient tumors. Study summary: All were previously treated, progressing patients with about twelve mismatch repair-deficient cancer types.

TCR sequencing covered a few patients who responded to pembrolizumab. The origin of this receptor is an adult with mismatch repair-deficient cancer. Sequenced here: peripheral blood, sampled 4 weeks after starting pembrolizumab.

CDR3 sequence reads: CASSRDGGSYNEQFF. CDR3 nucleotides: TGTGCCAGCAGCCGCGACGGGGGGTCCTACAATGAGCAGTTCTTC. The gene calls are TRBV9 and TRBJ2-1; TRBD2 matches at 7 bases. The CDR3 length is 15 residues. Germline trimming cut 4 bases from V and 1 base from J; bases unmatched to any gene: 5. Germline CDR1 SGDLS, CDR2 YYNGEE.